This T cell receptor (beta chain) was sequenced for a study of tumor-infiltrating lymphocytes in primary liver carcinoma. At the level of the study: Productive TCRbeta reads per sample were roughly 3.5 to 7.5 million, not differing by tissue.

The CDR3 loop spans 14 amino acids. Germline CDR1 GTSNPN, CDR2 SVGIG (reference sequence). V gave up 2 bases and J gave up 6 bases, with 13 bases separating them. As concerns this clonotype: Its antigen is undetermined.

Whole-study findings and limits: Just about 7-25% of leading clones were found in every one of five regions.

Each 20-30 mg portion of unsorted bulk tissue served as the source for co-extraction of RNA and DNA. The researchers produced TCR beta cDNA from 400 to 650 ng total RNA with a constant-region primer. Three nested multiplex PCR rounds of slightly modified ARM-PCR generated TCR beta libraries. Investigators reported that the first two PCR rounds, at 10 cycles each, used TRBV1-TRBV30 forward primers with a C-beta reverse primer. TCRdb itself ran the multiplex PCR reads through MiXCR, one entry per CDR3 protein. The repertoire holds around 120,000 distinct CDR3 sequences, with roughly three fifths as singletons.

The TCR was taken from a woman between 55 and 75 years old with primary liver carcinoma and hepatitis B virus infection. The V gene is TRBV30, the J gene TRBJ2-2; D gene uncertain. What was sequenced was liver tumor tissue from sampling region 1. The sample's subset: tumor region T1, superior pole. In DNA form, the CDR3 reads TGTGCCTGGAGTATAGGGCTATCTGCCGGGGAGCTGTTTTTT. This gives the protein CAWSIGLSAGELFF.